Listed below are T cell receptor beta chains from one sample, sequenced in a study of cytomegalovirus exposure and HLA in healthy donors. Assay: immunoSEQ multiplex PCR; the TCRdb copy retains only in-frame clones and omits some. Of about 120,000 clones in the sample, around 74% were seen once. The specimen was PBMCs. Receptor source: a man aged 60-69 years in good health and CMV-seropositive. The CDR3 runs from the conserved cysteine through the conserved F or W. D genes are given only for firm matches. Not all rows give a size; the values are once, few, many and, for expanded clones, a class.

>TRBV14|TRBD1|TRBJ1-2|-
CASSQQGARVYGYTF
TGTGCCAGCAGCCAACAGGGGGCGCGCGTCTATGGCTACACCTTC
>TRBV7-9|-|TRBJ1-6|few
CASSLVPGFGYNSPLHF
TGTGCCAGCAGCTTAGTCCCAGGGTTCGGCTATAATTCACCCCTCCACTTT
>TRBV18|-|TRBJ2-2|-
CASSSRTESTGELFF
TGTGCCAGCTCATCTAGGACAGAGAGCACCGGGGAGCTGTTTTTT
>TRBV7-2|-|TRBJ2-7|-
CASSLQRTSYEQYF
TGTGCCAGCAGCTTACAGCGGACCTCCTACGAGCAGTACTTC
>TRBV7-6|TRBD1|TRBJ2-5|-
CASSLPPQGATQYF
TGTGCCAGCAGCTTACCCCCACAGGGGGCAACCCAGTACTTC
>TRBV10-2|TRBD1|TRBJ2-2|-
CASSEQGMMSAGELFF
TGCGCCAGCAGTGAACAGGGGATGATGTCGGCCGGGGAGCTGTTTTTT
>TRBV5-1|TRBD2|TRBJ2-7|-
CASSKTGLAGGRILYEQYF
TGCGCCAGCAGTAAGACGGGACTAGCGGGAGGCCGTATACTCTACGAGCAGTACTTC
>TRBV30|TRBD1|TRBJ2-7|-
CAWSPDRWGTGWESAYEQYF
TGTGCCTGGAGTCCCGACCGTTGGGGGACAGGCTGGGAGTCAGCCTACGAGCAGTACTTC
>TRBV2|-|TRBJ1-3|-
CASREGGSGNTIYF
TGTGCCAGCAGGGAGGGCGGCTCTGGAAACACCATATATTTT
>TRBV5-1|-|TRBJ1-6|-
CASSSTDRPRSPLHF
TGCGCCAGCAGCTCAACCGACAGGCCTCGTTCACCCCTCCACTTT
>TRBV2|TRBD2|TRBJ2-7|-
CASILPRLAPYEQYF
TGTGCCAGCATCCTTCCGCGACTAGCACCCTACGAGCAGTACTTC
>TRBV11-2|-|TRBJ2-2|few
CASSLVDTGELFF
TGTGCCAGCAGCTTAGTAGATACCGGGGAGCTGTTTTTT
>TRBV7-3|-|TRBJ1-1|few
CASSLNRNTEAFF
TGTGCCAGCAGCTTGAACAGGAACACTGAAGCTTTCTTT
>TRBV5-1|-|TRBJ1-5|-
CASSLGGVRNQPQHF
TGCGCCAGCAGCCTCGGGGGGGTGCGCAATCAGCCCCAGCATTTT
>TRBV27|TRBD2|TRBJ2-2|-
CASSVLGTSVNTGELFF
TGTGCCAGCAGTGTCCTTGGGACTAGCGTGAACACCGGGGAGCTGTTTTTT
>TRBV15|-|TRBJ2-7|few
CATSGPGGPWEQYF
TGTGCCACCAGCGGGCCGGGGGGCCCTTGGGAGCAGTACTTC
>TRBV27|-|TRBJ1-2|-
CASTPAGEGLRRGYTF
TGTGCCAGCACCCCTGCCGGGGAGGGCCTTAGACGGGGCTACACCTTC
>TRBV28|TRBD2|TRBJ2-7|-
CASSLLAAGTPYEQYF
TGTGCCAGCAGTTTATTAGCAGCGGGGACGCCCTACGAGCAGTACTTC
>TRBV7-9|-|TRBJ2-1|once
CASSSLAGSHEQFF
TGTGCCAGCAGCTCCCTTGCAGGGTCCCATGAGCAGTTCTTC
>TRBV29-1|-|TRBJ2-3|-
CSAGPQGDTQYF
TGCAGCGCCGGACCCCAGGGAGATACGCAGTATTTT
>TRBV29-1|TRBD1|TRBJ2-5|once
CSVQTGSGGEETQYF
TGCAGCGTCCAAACGGGGTCAGGGGGAGAAGAGACCCAGTACTTC
>TRBV6-6|-|TRBJ1-5|-
CASSVVLGQPQHF
TGTGCCAGCAGCGTCGTACTAGGGCAGCCCCAGCATTTT
>TRBV7-6|-|TRBJ2-7|-
CASSLEALQGGEQYF
TGTGCCAGCAGCTTAGAGGCTCTACAGGGGGGGGAGCAGTACTTC
>TRBV27|-|TRBJ2-6|-
CASRGKGVGANVLTF
TGTGCCAGCAGGGGAAAAGGGGTTGGGGCCAACGTCCTGACTTTC
>TRBV7-6|TRBD2|TRBJ2-7|-
CASSQAGTSGVYEQYF
TGTGCCAGCAGCCAAGCCGGGACTAGCGGGGTCTACGAGCAGTACTTC
>TRBV6-4|TRBD1|TRBJ2-5|-
CASSDSKRGLFGETQYF
TGTGCCAGCAGTGACTCGAAAAGGGGGCTCTTTGGAGAGACCCAGTACTTC
>TRBV5-1|-|TRBJ1-1|once
CASTRGDPGTEAFF
TGCGCCAGCACCCGAGGAGACCCGGGGACTGAAGCTTTCTTT
>TRBV13|TRBD2|TRBJ2-2|few
CASSSQGLAGVTGELFF
TGTGCCAGCAGCTCCCAGGGCCTAGCGGGAGTCACCGGGGAGCTGTTTTTT
>TRBV6-1|TRBD1|TRBJ2-7|once
CASSEELGQVYYEQYF
TGTGCCAGCAGTGAAGAGTTGGGACAGGTTTACTACGAGCAGTACTTC
>TRBV2|TRBD1|TRBJ1-1|-
CASSAGGSHTEAFF
TGTGCCAGCAGTGCAGGGGGGAGTCACACTGAAGCTTTCTTT
>TRBV28|TRBD2|TRBJ2-3|-
CASNGGGPGTDTQYF
TGTGCCAGCAATGGGGGAGGGCCAGGCACAGATACGCAGTATTTT
>TRBV4-1|-|TRBJ2-5|-
CASSQIVTGETQYF
TGCGCCAGCAGCCAAATAGTTACAGGAGAGACCCAGTACTTC
>TRBV30|TRBD1|TRBJ2-7|few
CAWSRGQGVYEQYF
TGTGCCTGGAGTAGGGGACAGGGGGTCTACGAGCAGTACTTC
>TRBV19|TRBD2|TRBJ2-1|once
CASSIWLADYNEQFF
TGTGCCAGTAGTATTTGGCTAGCGGATTACAATGAGCAGTTCTTC
>TRBV5-1|TRBD1|TRBJ1-1|-
CASSPDRGQATEAFF
TGCGCCAGCAGCCCGGACAGGGGGCAGGCCACTGAAGCTTTCTTT
>TRBV4-2|TRBD1|TRBJ1-2|few
CASSQNTFSGGNYGYTF
TGTGCCAGCAGCCAAAATACGTTTTCAGGGGGAAATTATGGCTACACCTTC
>TRBV9|-|TRBJ1-1|-
CASSVGGSWNTEAFF
TGTGCCAGCAGCGTTGGGGGCAGCTGGAACACTGAAGCTTTCTTT
>TRBV30|-|TRBJ2-3|-
CAWSQGVLGDTQYF
TGTGCCTGGAGTCAAGGGGTTCTGGGAGATACGCAGTATTTT
>TRBV5-1|TRBD2|TRBJ2-3|-
CASSPGLAGYTDTQYF
TGCGCCAGCAGCCCGGGACTAGCGGGGTACACAGATACGCAGTATTTT
>TRBV6-1|TRBD1|TRBJ1-1|-
CASSERVTGGAYTEAFF
TGTGCCAGCAGTGAAAGAGTTACAGGGGGCGCCTACACTGAAGCTTTCTTT
>TRBV28|TRBD2|TRBJ2-1|once
CASSLDASGKSYNEQFF
TGTGCCAGCAGTTTAGACGCTAGCGGGAAATCCTACAATGAGCAGTTCTTC
>TRBV6-1|-|TRBJ1-1|-
CASSEGLLNTEAFF
TGTGCCAGCAGTGAAGGACTTTTGAACACTGAAGCTTTCTTT
>TRBV5-1|TRBD2|TRBJ2-1|few
CASRALGLDYNEQFF
TGCGCCAGCAGAGCCTTGGGACTAGACTACAATGAGCAGTTCTTC
>TRBV5-4|-|TRBJ2-3|-
CASSLIGGGFTDTQYF
TGTGCCAGCAGCTTGATTGGGGGAGGCTTCACAGATACGCAGTATTTT
>TRBV2|-|TRBJ1-2|-
CASTPASYGIYGYTF
TGTGCCAGCACCCCTGCCTCTTATGGCATCTATGGCTACACCTTC
>TRBV20-1|-|TRBJ2-3|-
CSASETDTQYF
TGCAGTGCTAGTGAGACAGATACGCAGTATTTT
>TRBV5-1|-|TRBJ1-3|-
CASSDPDWVRGNTIYF
TGCGCCAGCAGCGATCCGGACTGGGTGCGGGGAAACACCATATATTTT
>TRBV5-1|TRBD1|TRBJ1-4|-
CASSPAQGAPTNEKLFF
TGCGCCAGCAGCCCTGCACAGGGGGCGCCGACTAATGAAAAACTGTTTTTT
>TRBV6-1|TRBD1|TRBJ1-2|-
CASTQGQIYGYTF
TGTGCCAGCACGCAGGGACAGATCTATGGCTACACCTTC
>TRBV5-8|-|TRBJ2-2|-
CASRLTGLNTGELFF
TGTGCCAGCAGACTCACAGGGTTAAACACCGGGGAGCTGTTTTTT
>TRBV11-2|-|TRBJ1-1|-
CASSLGGGWFSTEAFF
TGTGCCAGCAGCTTAGGGGGGGGCTGGTTCAGCACTGAAGCTTTCTTT
>TRBV9|-|TRBJ1-2|-
CASSAQTGVGGYTF
TGTGCCAGCAGCGCCCAGACCGGGGTCGGCGGCTACACCTTC
>TRBV7-9|-|TRBJ2-3|once
CASSLVGTSTDTQYF
TGTGCCAGCAGCTTAGTGGGGACTAGCACAGATACGCAGTATTTT
>TRBV5-1|-|TRBJ1-1|-
CASSPKTELNTEAFF
TGCGCCAGCAGCCCAAAGACAGAGCTGAACACTGAGGCTTTCTTT
>TRBV5-4|TRBD1|TRBJ2-1|-
CASSRIPRDRGYNEQFF
TGTGCCAGCAGCCGAATCCCCCGGGACAGGGGGTACAATGAGCAGTTCTTC
>TRBV5-1|TRBD2|TRBJ2-7|-
CASNAGDFGEQYF
TGCGCCAGCAACGCGGGAGATTTTGGCGAGCAGTACTTC
>TRBV19|TRBD2|TRBJ2-7|few
CASSTQGAGGKRAYEQYF
TGTGCCAGTAGTACCCAGGGAGCGGGGGGCAAAAGAGCCTACGAGCAGTACTTC
>TRBV6-1|-|TRBJ2-6|-
CASRLLQARVLTF
TGTGCCAGCAGGCTGTTGCAGGCTCGTGTCCTGACTTTC